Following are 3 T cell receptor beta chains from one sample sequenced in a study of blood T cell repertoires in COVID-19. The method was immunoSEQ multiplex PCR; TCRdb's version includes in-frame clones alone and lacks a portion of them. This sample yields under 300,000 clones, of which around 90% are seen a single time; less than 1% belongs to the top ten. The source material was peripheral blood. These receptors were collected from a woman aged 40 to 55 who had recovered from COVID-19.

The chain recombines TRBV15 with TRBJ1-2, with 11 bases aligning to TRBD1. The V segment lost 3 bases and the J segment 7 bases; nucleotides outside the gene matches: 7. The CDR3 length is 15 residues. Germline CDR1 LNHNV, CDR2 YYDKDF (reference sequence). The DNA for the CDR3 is TGTGCCACCAGCAGGAAGTTAGGGACAGGGGGTGGCTACACCTTC. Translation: CATSRKLGTGGGYTF.

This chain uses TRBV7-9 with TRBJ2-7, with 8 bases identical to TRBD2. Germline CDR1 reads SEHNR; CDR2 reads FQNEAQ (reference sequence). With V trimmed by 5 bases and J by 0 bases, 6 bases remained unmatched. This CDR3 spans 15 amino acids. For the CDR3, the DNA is TGTGCCAGCAGCCGAGCGGGGGTGTCCTCCTACGAGCAGTACTTC. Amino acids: CASSRAGVSSYEQYF.

The CDR3 DNA sequence: TGTGCCAGCAGCTTAGGCCCAATGGCAGGGGTTGAAAAACTGTTTTTT. It specifies CASSLGPMAGVEKLFF. The genes are TRBV13 and TRBJ1-4, with D possibly matching TRBD1 (6 bases). This CDR3 spans 16 amino acids. V was cut by 0 bases and J by 7 bases, with 15 bases left in between. In germline, CDR1 is PRHDT, CDR2 FYEKMQ (reference sequence).